The clone carrying this TCR beta chain was recorded a few times. This entry belongs to a study of T-cell reconstitution after alpha-beta-depleted transplantation in children. Unique molecular identifiers featured in how the TCRbeta library was prepared. TCRdb passed the PCR reads through MiXCR, listing each CDR3 protein once. The sample yields about 610,000 distinct CDR3 sequences, more than 9% seen once. Trimming removed 2 bases at V and 2 bases at J, with 7 bases between. CDR3 length: 12 amino acids. Germline V lookup: CDR1 SQVTM, CDR2 ANQGSEA. Sequencing used PBMCs from the stem cell graft donor, obtained from the stem cell graft. This clonotype was sampled from a human donor who donated a stem cell graft to a child with acute myeloid leukemia. The chain has TRBV29-1 and TRBJ2-7; no clear D gene. DNA for the CDR3: TGCAGCGTTGAATCTACTACCTACGAGCAGTACTTC. Encoded protein: CSVESTTYEQYF.